What follows are 15 T cell receptor beta chains derived from one specimen sequenced in a study of T cell changes during pregnancy in multiple sclerosis (dated by TCRdb to between 2018 and 2020). The method behind the library was the immunoSEQ multiplex PCR assay. TCRdb mirrors the immuneACCESS table, restricted to in-frame sequences. Some clones are absent from its copies; in checked studies, under half trace to an unresolved V gene, and the reason for the others is unknown. The sample table contains some 85,000 clones; only one count was recorded for roughly 95% of them. The top ten constitute more than 1% of the sample. This sample comprised peripheral blood, obtained in the second trimester of pregnancy. These receptors came from a female donor with multiple sclerosis, enrolled in a pregnancy study.

This clone was picked up one time. This chain links TRBV6-1 with TRBJ1-2; 9 bases agree with TRBD1. Germline V CDR1 and CDR2: MNHNS, SASEGT. The CDR3 loop spans 14 amino acids. The V and J ends lost 4 bases and 2 bases, in that order; junction bases with no gene match: 2. CDR3 sequence: CASSGDRGNYGYTF. The CDR3 DNA follows: TGTGCCAGCAGTGGTGACAGGGGGAACTATGGCTACACCTTC.

The count of this clone is one. J is TRBJ2-7 and V is TRBV30; TRBD1 is a possible D gene (5 bases). There are 13 residues in the CDR3. Germline V gene data show CDR1 as GTSNPN and CDR2 as SVGIG (reference sequence). Trimming removed 0 bases at V and 5 bases at J, with 11 bases between. The CDR3 region has the DNA TGTGCCTGGAGTGTATTGGCAGGGAACGAGCAGTACTTC. It is translated as CAWSVLAGNEQYF.

The chain recombines TRBV27 with TRBJ2-1; 10 nucleotides agree with TRBD1. Germline V gene sequence: CDR1 MNHEY, CDR2 SMNVEV (reference sequence). V gave up 6 bases and J gave up 8 bases; unmatched junction bases: 10. This CDR3 region has 15 residues. This chain's CDR3 is CASRKLRDRGYEQFF. The CDR3 bases are TGTGCCAGCAGAAAACTCCGGGACAGGGGCTATGAGCAGTTCTTC.

J is TRBJ1-5 and V is TRBV6-6, with TRBD1 identical over 9 bases. The CDR3 extends over 15 amino acids. After removal of 10 bases from V and 6 bases from J, the junction contained 13 bases not matched to a gene. Germline assignment: CDR1 MNHNY and CDR2 SVGAGI (reference sequence). The CDR3: CATHPGTGSSQPQHF. CDR3 nucleotides: TGTGCCACACACCCCGGGACAGGGTCCAGTCAGCCCCAGCATTTT.

V is TRBV5-1 and J is TRBJ2-2; TRBD2 agrees at 10 bases. V lost 0 bases, J lost 5 bases, and 4 bases stayed unmatched. Germline V CDR1 and CDR2: SGHRS, YFSETQ. CDR3 length: 16 residues. CDR3 sequence (DNA): TGCGCCAGCAGCTTGGCCGAACTAGCGGGGACCGGGGAGCTGTTTTTT. It yields the protein CASSLAELAGTGELFF.

The chain joins TRBV25-1 to TRBJ2-3, with 10 positions matching TRBD1. Germline values: CDR1 MGHDK, CDR2 SYGVNS. V was clipped by 4 bases and J by 4 bases; unmatched bases: 11. CDR3 length equals 17 residues. The CDR3 is CASSASRDRGSADTQYF. In DNA form, the CDR3 reads TGTGCCAGCAGTGCCTCCCGGGACAGGGGAAGCGCAGATACGCAGTATTTT.

V usage is TRBV6-5 and J usage is TRBJ2-5; D might be TRBD1 (6 bases). This CDR3 is 15 amino acids long. CDR1 and CDR2 (germline): MNHEY, SVGAGI. Deletions cut 0 bases from V and 5 bases from J, with 13 bases between. This CDR3 reads CASSYSTGNRETQYF. The CDR3 nucleotides are TGTGCCAGCAGTTACTCAACAGGGAATAGGGAGACCCAGTACTTC.

The chain couples TRBV5-6 to TRBJ2-1, with 11 bases matching TRBD2. CDR3 length: 16 residues. Germline V gene data show CDR1 as SGHDT and CDR2 as YYEEEE. With V trimmed by 3 bases and J by 6 bases, 8 bases remained unmatched. The CDR3 region has the DNA TGTGCCAGCAGCTCGAATCTCGGACTAGCGGGCAATGAGCAGTTCTTC. Translated, it gives CASSSNLGLAGNEQFF.

The chain joins TRBV10-2 to TRBJ1-5, with D tentatively TRBD1 (5 bases). V gave up 3 bases and J gave up 2 bases, with 11 bases separating them. The CDR3 consists of 15 residues. Germline CDR1 and CDR2: WSHSY and SAAADI. The CDR3 bases are TGCGCCAGCAGTGATTACAGGAGACGCAATCAGCCCCAGCATTTT. Its protein product is CASSDYRRRNQPQHF.

V is TRBV5-1 and J is TRBJ1-1, with 8 positions matching TRBD1. Trimming removed 4 bases from V and 0 bases from J; junction bases left unmatched: 5. Germline-derived CDR1 and CDR2 are SGHRS and YFSETQ. The CDR3 loop spans 15 amino acids. CDR3 in amino acids: CASSGRDRLNTEAFF. CDR3 in DNA: TGCGCCAGCAGCGGCCGGGACAGGCTGAACACTGAAGCTTTCTTT. The complete variable domain, with remaining parts taken from reference TRBV5-1 and TRBJ1-1, reads KAGVTQTPRYLIKTRGQQVTLSCSPISGHRSVSWYQQTPGQGLQFLFEYFSETQRNKGNFPGRFSGRQFSNSRSEMNVSTLELGDSALYLCASSGRDRLNTEAFFGQGTRLTVV.

This chain links TRBV5-4 with TRBJ1-2; possibly TRBD1 for D (6 bases). CDR3 length equals 13 residues. Trimming removed 1 base from V and 8 bases from J, with 12 bases in between. Per the germline V gene, CDR1 is SGHNT and CDR2 is YYREEE (reference sequence). CDR3 protein: CASSLQSGVGYTF. DNA of the CDR3: TGTGCCAGCAGCTTGCAGTCAGGGGTGGGCTACACCTTC.

V and J are TRBV9 and TRBJ2-1; 8 bases line up with TRBD2. Germline V gives CDR1 SGDLS, CDR2 YYNGEE. V lost 4 bases and J lost 10; bases outside the gene matches: 4. The CDR3 runs to 12 residues. In DNA form, the CDR3 reads TGTGCCAGCAGCTTTGGACTAGCAGAGCAGTTCTTC. Its translation: CASSFGLAEQFF.

The rearrangement links TRBV6-6 to TRBJ2-7; 10 bases are a match to TRBD2. J was trimmed by 4 bases and V by 10 bases; bases with no gene match: 13. Germline V CDR1 and CDR2: MNHNY, SVGAGI (reference sequence). The CDR3 length is 15 residues. DNA of the CDR3: TGTGCCACCCAGCAGGCGCTAGCGGGAGAGTACGAGCAGTACTTC. Its translation is CATQQALAGEYEQYF.

This clone appeared a single time. The genes are TRBV4-3 and TRBJ2-7, with TRBD2 identical over 7 bases. This CDR3 contains 16 residues. Germline CDR1 and CDR2: LGHNA and YSLEER. With 0 bases clipped from V and 3 bases from J, the junction kept 8 bases outside the gene matches. The CDR3 DNA sequence: TGCGCCAGCAGCCAAGACGGTGCTAGCGGATACTACGAGCAGTACTTC. Its translation: CASSQDGASGYYEQYF.

The V gene is TRBV5-1, the J gene TRBJ2-3; weak D call: TRBD1 (6 bases). The germline V and J ends were trimmed by 2 bases and 6 bases, with 13 bases remaining between them. The V gene's germline CDR1 is SGHRS and CDR2 YFSETQ. The CDR3 has 14 residues. CDR3 coding DNA: TGCGCCAGCAGCTTCGCGACAGGAGCGGATACGCAGTATTTT. Residues: CASSFATGADTQYF. Based on the CDR3 plus reference TRBV5-1 and TRBJ2-3, the full variable domain is KAGVTQTPRYLIKTRGQQVTLSCSPISGHRSVSWYQQTPGQGLQFLFEYFSETQRNKGNFPGRFSGRQFSNSRSEMNVSTLELGDSALYLCASSFATGADTQYFGPGTRLTVL.